The sequence of this T cell receptor beta chain was determined in a study of shared clonotypes between healthy human individuals. Study context: The study used three CD4 naive, three CD4 memory, two CD8 naive and one CD8 memory plate per donor.

Produced via immunoSEQ multiplex PCR; TCRdb's table is partial and in-frame only. The sample holds roughly 2,000,000 clones, about 94% seen once. As defined, naive CD8 cells were CD45RO-negative and positively selected for CCR7, with terminally differentiated effector memory CD45RA+ cells excluded. All the donors were Caucasian adults who lived in Nashville, Tennessee. Study outcomes and limitations: A few donors shared approximately 5% of their naive CD4 clonotypes.

Trimming cost V 4 bases and J 4 bases, with 16 bases left between them. The CDR3 runs 15 residues. CDR1 SEHNR and CDR2 FQNEAQ come from the germline V gene (reference sequence). Notes on this clone: What it recognizes is unknown.

Specimen: naive CD8+ T cells sorted from blood. The J gene is TRBJ2-5, the V gene TRBV7-9; D gene unclear. This receptor was taken from a man between 18 and 35 years old in good health. As DNA, the CDR3 is TGTGCCAGCAGCTACCGTGCGGCCCGTGGAGAGACCCAGTACTTC. Its protein product is CASSYRAARGETQYF.